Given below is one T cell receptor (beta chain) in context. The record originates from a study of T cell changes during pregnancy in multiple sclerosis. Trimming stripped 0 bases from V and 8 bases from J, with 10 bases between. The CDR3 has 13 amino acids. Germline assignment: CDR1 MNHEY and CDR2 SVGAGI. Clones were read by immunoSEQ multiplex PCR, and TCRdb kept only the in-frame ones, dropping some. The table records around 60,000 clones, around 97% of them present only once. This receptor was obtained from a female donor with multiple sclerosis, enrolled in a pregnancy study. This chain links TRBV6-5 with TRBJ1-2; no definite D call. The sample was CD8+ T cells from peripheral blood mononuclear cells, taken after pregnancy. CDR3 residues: CASSYSSGFGYTF. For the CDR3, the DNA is TGTGCCAGCAGTTACTCTTCGGGGTTCGGCTACACCTTC.